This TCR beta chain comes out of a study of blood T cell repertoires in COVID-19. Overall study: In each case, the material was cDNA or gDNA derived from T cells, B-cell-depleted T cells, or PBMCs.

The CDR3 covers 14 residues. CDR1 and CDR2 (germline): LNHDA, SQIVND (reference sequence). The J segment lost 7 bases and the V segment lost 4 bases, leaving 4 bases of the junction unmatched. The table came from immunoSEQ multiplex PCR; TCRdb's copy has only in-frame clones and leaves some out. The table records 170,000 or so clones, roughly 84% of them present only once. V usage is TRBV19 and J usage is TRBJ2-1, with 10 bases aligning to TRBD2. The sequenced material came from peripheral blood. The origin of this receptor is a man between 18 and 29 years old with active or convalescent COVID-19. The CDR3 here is CASSKREGGNEQFF. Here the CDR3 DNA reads TGTGCCAGTAGTAAGCGGGAGGGCGGGAATGAGCAGTTCTTC.